These 32 T cell receptor beta chains came from one sample sequenced in a study of shared clonotypes between healthy human individuals. Sequencing used immunoSEQ multiplex PCR; TCRdb keeps in-frame clones, though not all of them. The table includes approximately 1.5 million clones, 95% to 99% detected once. Sequenced: naive CD4+ T cells sorted from blood. Subset defined: CD45RA+ positively selected. The receptors come from a man aged 25 to 40 in good health.

The V call is TRBV6-5, the J call TRBJ2-3, with 12 nucleotides matching TRBD2. Germline lookup yields CDR1 MNHEY and CDR2 SVGAGI. The CDR3 extends over 15 amino acids. V shed 6 bases, J shed 5 bases, and the junction held 6 bases outside the gene matches. The CDR3 coding sequence is TGTGCCAGCAGCTTACTGGGACTAGCGGGAGATACGCAGTATTTT. Protein sequence: CASSLLGLAGDTQYF.

The CDR3 is CASSFQGRSTEAFF. The CDR3 DNA follows: TGTGCCAGCAGCTTCCAGGGGAGGAGCACTGAAGCTTTCTTT. The genes are TRBV5-4 and TRBJ1-1, with a tentative D call TRBD1 (6 bases). Trimming cost V 2 bases and J 4 bases, with 12 bases left between them. This CDR3 comprises 14 residues. Germline V CDR1 and CDR2: SGHNT, YYREEE (reference sequence).

Here the CDR3 DNA reads TGTGCCAGCAGCTTCAATCCAGGACCTCAAGAGACCCAGTACTTC. This gives the protein CASSFNPGPQETQYF. The rearrangement uses TRBV7-6 and TRBJ2-5; D is uncertain. CDR1 is SGHVS and CDR2 is FNYEAQ in the germline V gene. This CDR3 is built from 15 residues. Trimming shortened V by 3 bases and J by 2 bases, and 13 bases separated the two germline ends.

The chain carries TRBV10-3 and TRBJ2-1; D not certain. The CDR3 runs 15 residues. Trimming removed 0 bases at V and 0 bases at J, with 6 bases between. Germline V gives CDR1 ENHRY, CDR2 SYGVKD. As DNA, the CDR3 is TGTGCCATCAGTGAGTCTAGGAGCTCCTACAATGAGCAGTTCTTC. This translates into CAISESRSSYNEQFF.

The CDR3 nucleotides are TGTGCCAGCAGATCAGGGTTTTCACATGATACGCAGTATTTT. Translation gives CASRSGFSHDTQYF. The chain recombines TRBV6-1 with TRBJ2-3; D is possibly TRBD1 (5 bases). This CDR3 is built from 14 residues. The V gene's germline CDR1 is MNHNS and CDR2 SASEGT. V gave up 6 bases and J gave up 6 bases, with 16 bases separating them.

The CDR3 bases are TGTGCCAGCAGCGTAGCACTAGCGGGAGGAGATGAGCAGTTCTTC. Its translation: CASSVALAGGDEQFF. The genes are TRBV9 and TRBJ2-1; 12 bases align to TRBD2. With 0 bases clipped from V and 8 bases from J, the junction kept 3 bases outside the gene matches. The CDR3 loop spans 15 amino acids. In germline, CDR1 is SGDLS, CDR2 YYNGEE.

This chain links TRBV7-3 with TRBJ1-3, with TRBD1 matching 7 bases. V lost 1 base to trimming and J lost 9 bases; unmatched junction nucleotides: 6. Germline-derived CDR1 and CDR2 are SGHTA and FQGTGA. The CDR3 runs 14 residues. The DNA of the CDR3 is TGTGCCAGCAGCTTAAGACAGGGAGGCGGCACCATATATTTT. Its translation: CASSLRQGGGTIYF.

CDR3 nucleotide sequence: TGTGCCAGCAGTGGGACAGGGTATGGCTACACCTTC. Amino acid sequence: CASSGTGYGYTF. The chain is built from TRBV2 and TRBJ1-2, with 8 bases fitting TRBD1. V lost 4 bases to trimming and J lost 5 bases; unmatched junction nucleotides: 0. The CDR3 totals 12 residues. CDR1 is SNHLY, CDR2 FYNNEI, per germline. Looking up the rest from reference TRBV2 and TRBJ1-2 gives the full variable domain: EPEVTQTPSHQVTQMGQEVILRCVPISNHLYFYWYRQILGQKVEFLVSFYNNEISEKSEIFDDQFSVERPDGSNFTLKIRSTKLEDSAMYFCASSGTGYGYTFGSGTRLTVV.

This chain links TRBV19 with TRBJ2-4; D might be TRBD1 (6 bases). CDR1 is LNHDA and CDR2 is SQIVND in the germline V gene (reference sequence). Trimming took off 5 bases at V and 7 bases at J, with 15 bases between the two ends. This CDR3 region has 14 residues. In DNA, the CDR3 is TGTGCCAGTAGTTCCCCAGGGGACGTGAACATTCAGTACTTC. Amino acids: CASSSPGDVNIQYF.

V usage is TRBV9 and J usage is TRBJ1-2, with a weak D call TRBD1 (5 bases). The V end lost 6 bases, the J end lost 1 base, and 10 bases lay between the germline ends. The CDR3 contains 13 residues. The germline V gene encodes CDR1 SGDLS and CDR2 YYNGEE. CDR3 coding DNA: TGTGCCAGCACCCGGGACGGTAACTATGGCTACACCTTC. It codes for CASTRDGNYGYTF.

The J gene is TRBJ2-3, the V gene TRBV29-1; D gene unclear. The CDR3 spans 12 residues. Germline-derived CDR1 and CDR2 are SQVTM and ANQGSEA. Trimming removed 7 bases at V and 6 bases at J, with 14 bases between. The DNA for the CDR3 is TGCAGCGAAGAAATAGGAGCGGATACGCAGTATTTT. Amino acid sequence: CSEEIGADTQYF.

V gene TRBV10-3 combines with J gene TRBJ2-3, with D tentatively TRBD2 (5 bases). The V and J ends lost 3 bases and 0 bases respectively, with 10 bases between them. CDR1 and CDR2 (germline): ENHRY, SYGVKD. The CDR3 totals 15 residues. CDR3 DNA sequence: TGTGCCATCAGTGAAAGAGGACTCAGCACAGATACGCAGTATTTT. Its translation is CAISERGLSTDTQYF.

This chain uses TRBV6-6 with TRBJ2-3; TRBD2 agrees at 7 bases. There are 12 residues in the CDR3. Germline trimming cut 11 bases from V and 2 bases from J; bases unmatched to any gene: 4. Germline assignment: CDR1 MNHNY and CDR2 SVGAGI (reference sequence). CDR3 coding DNA: TGTGCCGGGGGGGGGACCACAGATACGCAGTATTTT. It specifies CAGGGTTDTQYF.

The V gene is TRBV30, the J gene TRBJ2-3, with D uncertain. The germline V gene has CDR1 GTSNPN and CDR2 SVGIG (reference sequence). Trimming shortened V by 3 bases and J by 2 bases, and 9 bases separated the two germline ends. CDR3 length: 13 residues. CDR3 sequence (DNA): TGTGCCTGGAGACACAGTCACACAGATACGCAGTATTTT. Amino acid sequence: CAWRHSHTDTQYF.

The CDR3 loop reads CASSQGGQPQHF. CDR3 bases: TGTGCCAGCAGCCAAGGGGGGCAGCCCCAGCATTTT. The rearrangement links TRBV2 to TRBJ1-5; TRBD1 is a possible D gene (6 bases). Deletions cut 6 bases from V and 7 bases from J, with 10 bases between. CDR1 is SNHLY, CDR2 FYNNEI, per germline. CDR3 size: 12 residues.

The rearrangement uses TRBV19 and TRBJ1-5; D gene unclear. From germline, CDR1 is LNHDA and CDR2 SQIVND (reference sequence). The CDR3 is made up of 16 amino acids. Trimming cost V 5 bases and J 0 bases, with 14 bases left between them. The CDR3 DNA sequence: TGTGCCAGTAGTTCCCTTGTAGGTAATAGCAATCAGCCCCAGCATTTT. Translating it yields CASSSLVGNSNQPQHF.

V usage is TRBV19 and J usage is TRBJ1-5, with D hard to call. Per the germline V gene, CDR1 is LNHDA and CDR2 is SQIVND (reference sequence). The CDR3 is made up of 12 amino acids. The germline V and J ends were trimmed by 4 bases and 7 bases, with 8 bases remaining between them. The CDR3 DNA is TGTGCCAGTAGTACAGGTTGGCAGCCCCAGCATTTT. Translated: CASSTGWQPQHF.

The V and J genes are TRBV5-1 and TRBJ2-2; D gene unclear. The CDR3 loop spans 14 amino acids. CDR1 and CDR2 from the germline V gene are SGHRS and YFSETQ. Trimming shortened V by 3 bases and J by 2 bases, and 8 bases separated the two germline ends. In nucleotides, the CDR3 is TGCGCCAGCAGCTCGCCAGCTAACACCGGGGAGCTGTTTTTT. Its translation is CASSSPANTGELFF.

J is TRBJ2-7 and V is TRBV27, with 8 bases aligning to TRBD1. The CDR3 contains 15 residues. Germline V gene data show CDR1 as MNHEY and CDR2 as SMNVEV (reference sequence). The V and J ends lost 5 bases and 3 bases, in that order; junction bases with no gene match: 9. CDR3 region: CASSHRQGRNYEQYF. In DNA, the CDR3 is TGTGCCAGCAGTCACAGACAGGGGAGAAACTACGAGCAGTACTTC.

This clone was observed once. The CDR3, as DNA: TGTGCCAGCTCACGGGGTCGCAGCGGGGTCGACGAGCAGTACTTC. Translation gives CASSRGRSGVDEQYF. The chain carries TRBV18 and TRBJ2-7; 7 bases map to TRBD2. This CDR3 contains 15 residues. The ends lost 4 bases at V and 5 bases at J; junction bases unmatched: 11. Germline V CDR1 and CDR2: KGHSH, LQKENI.

J is TRBJ1-1 and V is TRBV20-1; unclear D gene. This CDR3 contains 11 residues. Germline V gives CDR1 DFQATT, CDR2 SNEGSKA (reference sequence). V gave up 4 bases and J gave up 5 bases, with 8 bases separating them. The CDR3 nucleotides are TGCAGTGCTACTTGGATTACTGAAGCTTTCTTT. As protein: CSATWITEAFF.

The gene calls are TRBV5-1 and TRBJ2-7, with D unclear. The ends were cut back, 0 bases at V and 0 bases at J, with 13 bases in the middle. The CDR3 extends over 16 amino acids. Germline lookup yields CDR1 SGHRS and CDR2 YFSETQ. The CDR3 nucleotides are TGCGCCAGCAGCTTGGTTTTGGGCTGGGGCTCCTACGAGCAGTACTTC. Translating it yields CASSLVLGWGSYEQYF.

This chain connects TRBV4-1 to TRBJ2-1, with TRBD2 matching 9 bases. Germline V lookup: CDR1 MGHRA, CDR2 YSYEKL. With 0 bases clipped from V and 6 bases from J, the junction kept 9 bases outside the gene matches. This CDR3 has 17 residues. This chain's CDR3 is CASSQEVSFSGSNEQFF. The CDR3 DNA follows: TGCGCCAGCAGCCAAGAAGTTAGTTTTAGCGGGAGCAATGAGCAGTTCTTC.

The CDR3 nucleotides are TGTGCCTGGAGCAGGGTCGAGGATGAGCAGTTCTTC. Encoded protein: CAWSRVEDEQFF. V is TRBV30 and J is TRBJ2-1, with D possibly matching TRBD1 (5 bases). Between the trimmed V and J ends, which lost 3 bases and 8 bases, there was a span of 11 bases. This CDR3 is 12 amino acids long. Germline CDR1 reads GTSNPN; CDR2 reads SVGIG (reference sequence). Full variable domain (outside the CDR3, taken from reference TRBV30 and TRBJ2-1): SQTIHQWPATLVQPVGSPLSLECTVEGTSNPNLYWYRQAAGRGLQLLFYSVGIGQISSEVPQNLSASRPQDRQFILSSKKLLLSDSGFYLCAWSRVEDEQFFGPGTRLTVL.

The chain carries TRBV6-5 and TRBJ2-7, with TRBD2 identical over 9 bases. The CDR3 is 13 amino acids. The germline gives CDR1 MNHEY, CDR2 SVGAGI. The junction had 2 bases not matched to a gene; V was cut back by 2 bases and J by 6 bases. CDR3 nucleotides: TGTGCCAGCAGTTACAGGACTAGCGCCGAGCAGTACTTC. Translation gives CASSYRTSAEQYF.

The genes are TRBV23-1 and TRBJ2-5; unclear D gene. TRBV23-1 is an open reading frame whose function is uncertain. The CDR3 totals 16 residues. The germline V and J ends were trimmed by 2 bases and 3 bases, with 16 bases remaining between them. The DNA for the CDR3 is TGCGCCAGCAGTCAAAGGGAAGACTGGCAAAAAGAGACCCAGTACTTC. Encoded protein: CASSQREDWQKETQYF.

The rearrangement links TRBV10-2 to TRBJ2-7, with 7 bases lining up with TRBD2. Germline CDR1 is WSHSY and CDR2 is SAAADI. Unmatched junction bases numbered 9, after V lost 1 base and J lost 3 bases. There are 16 residues in the CDR3. The CDR3 nucleotides read TGCGCCAGCAGTGAGTTTTTCCAGGGACTAAACTACGAGCAGTACTTC. Protein product: CASSEFFQGLNYEQYF.

This rearrangement joins TRBV29-1 to TRBJ2-1; 7 nucleotides align to TRBD2. Germline-derived CDR1 and CDR2 are SQVTM and ANQGSEA. Trimming cost V 5 bases and J 6 bases; bases outside gene matches: 10. There are 14 residues in the CDR3. The CDR3 DNA reads TGCAGCGTTAAGGGACTACCATTTACCAATGAGCAGTTCTTC. Protein: CSVKGLPFTNEQFF.

The V and J genes are TRBV18 and TRBJ2-3; tentative D call: TRBD2 (5 bases). The CDR3 covers 15 residues. Germline CDR1 KGHSH, CDR2 LQKENI. V shed 4 bases and J shed 0 bases, with 11 bases lying between them. CDR3 nucleotide sequence: TGTGCCAGCTCACAAGTTCGGGGTAGCACAGATACGCAGTATTTT. Its translation: CASSQVRGSTDTQYF.

The CDR3 spells CASSQKDSAYGYTF. The CDR3 DNA reads TGCGCCAGCAGCCAAAAGGACAGCGCTTATGGCTACACCTTC. The chain recombines TRBV4-3 with TRBJ1-2; D possibly corresponds to TRBD1 (6 bases). Trimming took off 2 bases at V and 5 bases at J, with 12 bases between the two ends. The germline V gene encodes CDR1 LGHNA and CDR2 YSLEER. This CDR3 contains 14 residues.

The rearrangement links TRBV11-2 to TRBJ2-1; D is perhaps TRBD1 (6 bases). CDR1 is SGHAT and CDR2 is FQNNGV in the germline V gene. V was shortened by 0 bases and J by 5 bases, with 8 bases between the two germline ends. The CDR3 totals 14 residues. This chain's CDR3 is CASSLDRTDNEQFF. As DNA, the CDR3 is TGTGCCAGCAGCTTAGATCGGACAGACAATGAGCAGTTCTTC.

DNA of the CDR3: TGTGCCAGCCGAAGGGTGGCGTCAGATACGCAGTATTTT. It is translated as CASRRVASDTQYF. V gene TRBV2 combines with J gene TRBJ2-3; D uncertain. Germline CDR1 SNHLY, CDR2 FYNNEI. The CDR3 has 13 residues. Between the trimmed V and J ends, which lost 8 bases and 4 bases, there was a span of 13 bases.